A selection of T cell receptor beta chains follows, all from one sample in a study of T cell repertoires in cytomegalovirus infection. TCRdb processed the reads anew with MiXCR; each CDR3 protein has one entry. In the table there are a few hundred thousand distinct CDR3 sequences, roughly 22% of which are singletons. Sequenced: CD8+ T cells from PBMCs. These receptors came from a human donor in good health (CMV status not recorded). Some clones in this sample may be carry-over from other donors' samples. Both conserved end residues are part of each CDR3. The D gene is left open where the match is weak. Only some rows state a clone size, as once, few, many or a class for expanded clones.

TRBV28	TRBJ1-5	NA	NA	TGTGCCAGCAGTTCAGGGGTCGGCAATCAGCCCCAGCATTTT	CASSSGVGNQPQHF
TRBV6-1	TRBJ2-1	NA	once	TGTGCCAGCAGTTACGGTCACAACAATGAGCAGTTCTTC	CASSYGHNNEQFF
TRBV29-1	TRBJ2-1	NA	few	TGCAGCGTTGTGTTAGGGGACTCCCACAATGAGCAGTTCTTC	CSVVLGDSHNEQFF
TRBV28	TRBJ2-2	TRBD1	many	TGTGCCAGCAGTTTATTGACGACAGGGACGGCCGGGGAGCTGTTTTTT	CASSLLTTGTAGELFF
TRBV4-3	TRBJ1-2	TRBD1	NA	TGCGCCAGCAGCCAATCCTACAGGGGGTCGTCCTATGGCCACACCTTC	CASSQSYRGSSYGHTF
TRBV7-2	TRBJ1-1	TRBD1	many	TGTGCCAGCAGGCGGACAGGGAGGGAAACTGAAGCTTTCTTT	CASRRTGRETEAFF
TRBV12-3/TRBV12-4	TRBJ2-3	TRBD1	NA	TGTGCCAGCAGTTTATACCCTGTCCGGGACAGGACAGATACGCAGTATTTT	CASSLYPVRDRTDTQYF
TRBV7-9	TRBJ2-3	NA	NA	TGTGCCAGCAGCTTAGCCCTTGGGCTAGCCGATACGCAGTATTTT	CASSLALGLADTQYF
TRBV7-2	TRBJ2-5	NA	many	TGTGCCAGCAGCTTAGGGCGTTATGAGACCCAGTACTTC	CASSLGRYETQYF
TRBV28	TRBJ1-6	NA	few	TGTGCCAGCAGTTTGGACTACACAGGGAGGCATAATTCACCCCTCCACTTT	CASSLDYTGRHNSPLHF